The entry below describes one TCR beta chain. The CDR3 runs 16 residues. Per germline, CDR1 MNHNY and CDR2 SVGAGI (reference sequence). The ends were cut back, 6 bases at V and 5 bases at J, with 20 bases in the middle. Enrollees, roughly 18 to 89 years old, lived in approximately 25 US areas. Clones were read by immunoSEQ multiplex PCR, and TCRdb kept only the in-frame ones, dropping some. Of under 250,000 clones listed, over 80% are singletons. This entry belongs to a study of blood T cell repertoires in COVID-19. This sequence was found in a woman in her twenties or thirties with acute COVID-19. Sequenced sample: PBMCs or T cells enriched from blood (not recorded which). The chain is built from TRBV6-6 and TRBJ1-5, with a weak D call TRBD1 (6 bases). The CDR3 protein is CASSRSTTGSDQPQHF. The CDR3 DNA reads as TGTGCCAGCAGCCGATCTACTACAGGGTCGGATCAGCCCCAGCATTTT.